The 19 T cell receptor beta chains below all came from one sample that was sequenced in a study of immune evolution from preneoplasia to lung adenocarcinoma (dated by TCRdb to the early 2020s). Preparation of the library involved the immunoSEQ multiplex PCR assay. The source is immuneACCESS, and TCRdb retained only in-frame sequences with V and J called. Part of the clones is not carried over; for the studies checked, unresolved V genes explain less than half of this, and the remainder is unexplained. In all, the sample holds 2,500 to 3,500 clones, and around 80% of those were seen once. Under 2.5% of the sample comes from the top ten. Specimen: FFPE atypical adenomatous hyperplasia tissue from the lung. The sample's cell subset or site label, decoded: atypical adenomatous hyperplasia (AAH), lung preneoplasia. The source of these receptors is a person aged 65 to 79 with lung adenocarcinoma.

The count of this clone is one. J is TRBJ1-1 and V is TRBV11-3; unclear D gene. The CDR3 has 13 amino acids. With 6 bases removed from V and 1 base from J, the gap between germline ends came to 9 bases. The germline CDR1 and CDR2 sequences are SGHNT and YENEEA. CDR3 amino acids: CASSPASNTEAFF. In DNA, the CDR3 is TGTGCCAGCAGTCCCGCTTCGAACACTGAAGCTTTCTTT.

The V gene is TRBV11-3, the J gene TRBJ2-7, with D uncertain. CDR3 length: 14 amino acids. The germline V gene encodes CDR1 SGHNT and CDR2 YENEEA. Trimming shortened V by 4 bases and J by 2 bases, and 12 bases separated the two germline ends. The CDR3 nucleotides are TGTGCCAGCAGCTCCCTCGGCGGCACCTACGAGCAGTACTTC. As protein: CASSSLGGTYEQYF. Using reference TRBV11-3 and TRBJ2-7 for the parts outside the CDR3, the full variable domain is EAGVVQSPRYKIIEKKQPVAFWCNPISGHNTLYWYLQNLGQGPELLIRYENEEAVDDSQLPKDRFSAERLKGVDSTLKIQPAELGDSAVYLCASSSLGGTYEQYFGPGTRLTVT.

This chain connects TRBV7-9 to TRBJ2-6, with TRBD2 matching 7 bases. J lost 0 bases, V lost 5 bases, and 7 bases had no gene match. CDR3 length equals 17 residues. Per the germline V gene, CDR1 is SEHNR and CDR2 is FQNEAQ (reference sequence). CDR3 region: CASSPKGGVSGANVLTF. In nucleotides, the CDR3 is TGTGCCAGCAGCCCGAAGGGAGGGGTCTCTGGGGCCAACGTCCTGACTTTC.

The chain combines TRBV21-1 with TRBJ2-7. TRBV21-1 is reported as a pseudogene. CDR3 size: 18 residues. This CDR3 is CASSNCNRGERGPLEQYF. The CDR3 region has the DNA TGTGCCAGCAGCAACTGCAATCGTGGGGAACGGGGACCCCTCGAGCAGTACTTC.

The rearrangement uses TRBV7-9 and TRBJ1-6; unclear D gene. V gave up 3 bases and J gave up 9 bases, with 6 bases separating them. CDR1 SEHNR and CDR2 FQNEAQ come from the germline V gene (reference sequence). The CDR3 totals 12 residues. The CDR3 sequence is CASSFMGSPLHF. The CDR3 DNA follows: TGTGCCAGCAGCTTTATGGGTTCACCCCTCCACTTT.

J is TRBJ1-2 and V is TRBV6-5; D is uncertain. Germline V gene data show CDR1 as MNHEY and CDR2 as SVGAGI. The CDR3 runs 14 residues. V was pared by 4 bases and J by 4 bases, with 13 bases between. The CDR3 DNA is TGTGCCAGCAGTTCCTCTCCTGGGAGCTATGGCTACACCTTC. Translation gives CASSSSPGSYGYTF.

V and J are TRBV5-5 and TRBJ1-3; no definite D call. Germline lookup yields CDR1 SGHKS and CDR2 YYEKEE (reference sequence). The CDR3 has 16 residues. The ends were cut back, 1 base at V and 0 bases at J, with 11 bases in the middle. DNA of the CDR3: TGTGCCAGCAGCTTGAGGCCCGATGCCTCTGGAAACACCATATATTTT. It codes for CASSLRPDASGNTIYF.

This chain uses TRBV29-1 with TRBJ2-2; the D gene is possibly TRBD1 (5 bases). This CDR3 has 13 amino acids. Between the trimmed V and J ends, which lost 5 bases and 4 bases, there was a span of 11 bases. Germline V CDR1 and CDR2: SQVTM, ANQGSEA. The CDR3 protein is CSVSTDSTGELFF. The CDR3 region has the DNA TGCAGCGTTTCTACTGACAGCACCGGGGAGCTGTTTTTT.

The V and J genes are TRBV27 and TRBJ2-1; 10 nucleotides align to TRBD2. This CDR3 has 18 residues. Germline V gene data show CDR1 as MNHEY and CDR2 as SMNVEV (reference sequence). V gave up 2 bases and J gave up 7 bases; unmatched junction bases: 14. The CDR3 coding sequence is TGTGCCAGCAGTTTACGATTAGCCGCGAGACTAGCGGGTAATGAGCAGTTCTTC. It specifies CASSLRLAARLAGNEQFF.

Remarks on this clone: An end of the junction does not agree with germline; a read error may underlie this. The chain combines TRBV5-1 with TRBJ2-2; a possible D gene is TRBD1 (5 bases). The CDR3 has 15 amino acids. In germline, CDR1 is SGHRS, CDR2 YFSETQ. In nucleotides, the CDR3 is TGCGTCAGCAGCTTGGCCAGGGTTAACACCGGGGAGCTGTTTTTT. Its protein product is CVSSLARVNTGELFF.

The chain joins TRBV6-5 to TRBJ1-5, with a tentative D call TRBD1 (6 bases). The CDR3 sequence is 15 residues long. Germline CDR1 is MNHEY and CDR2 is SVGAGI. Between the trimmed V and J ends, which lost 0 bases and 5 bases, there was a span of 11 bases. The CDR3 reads CASSYSTGTDQPQHF. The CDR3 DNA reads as TGTGCCAGCAGTTACTCCACAGGGACGGATCAGCCCCAGCATTTT.

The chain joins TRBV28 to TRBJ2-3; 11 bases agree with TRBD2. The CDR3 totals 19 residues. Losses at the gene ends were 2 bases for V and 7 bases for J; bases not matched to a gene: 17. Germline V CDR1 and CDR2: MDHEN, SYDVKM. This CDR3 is CASSLVASGRRGDKNTQYF. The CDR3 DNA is TGTGCCAGCAGTTTAGTGGCTAGCGGGAGGAGGGGGGACAAAAATACGCAGTATTTT.

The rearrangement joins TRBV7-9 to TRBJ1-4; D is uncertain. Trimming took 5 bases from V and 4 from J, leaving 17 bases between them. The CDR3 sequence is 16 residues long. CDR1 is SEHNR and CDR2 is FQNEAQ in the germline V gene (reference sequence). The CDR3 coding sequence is TGTGCCAGCAGCCCCACAGCGGCATGGAGTAATGAAAAACTGTTTTTT. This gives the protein CASSPTAAWSNEKLFF.

CDR3 nucleotides: TGCAGCGTTGCCACCGGGACAGGATATGGCTACACCTTC. Translating gives CSVATGTGYGYTF. This chain links TRBV29-1 with TRBJ1-2, with 8 bases identical to TRBD1. The ends lost 4 bases at V and 5 bases at J; junction bases unmatched: 6. CDR1 and CDR2 from the germline V gene are SQVTM and ANQGSEA. The CDR3 spans 13 residues.

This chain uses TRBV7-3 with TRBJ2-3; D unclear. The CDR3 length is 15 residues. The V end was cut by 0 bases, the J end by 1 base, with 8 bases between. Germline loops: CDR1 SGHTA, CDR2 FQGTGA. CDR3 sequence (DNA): TGTGCCAGCAGCTTAACGGCCCTAGGCACAGATACGCAGTATTTT. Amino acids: CASSLTALGTDTQYF.

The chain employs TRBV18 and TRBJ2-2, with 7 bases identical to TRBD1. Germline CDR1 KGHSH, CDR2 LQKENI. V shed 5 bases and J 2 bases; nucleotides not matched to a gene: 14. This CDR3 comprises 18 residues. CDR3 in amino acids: CASSGPGQPQLNTGELFF. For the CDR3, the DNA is TGTGCCAGCTCAGGACCGGGACAGCCGCAACTTAACACCGGGGAGCTGTTTTTT.

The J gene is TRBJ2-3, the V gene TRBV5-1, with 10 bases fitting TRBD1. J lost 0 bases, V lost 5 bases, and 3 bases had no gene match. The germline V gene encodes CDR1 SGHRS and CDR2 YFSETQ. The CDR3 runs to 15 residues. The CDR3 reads CASRPGQGSTDTQYF. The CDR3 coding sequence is TGCGCCAGCAGACCGGGACAGGGGAGCACAGATACGCAGTATTTT.

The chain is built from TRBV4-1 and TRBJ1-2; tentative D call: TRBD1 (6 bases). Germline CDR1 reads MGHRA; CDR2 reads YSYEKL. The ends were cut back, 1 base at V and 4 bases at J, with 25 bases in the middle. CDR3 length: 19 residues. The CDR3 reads CASSQGVGHMDSRGYGYTF. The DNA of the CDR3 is TGCGCCAGCAGCCAAGGGGTCGGCCATATGGATTCCAGGGGCTATGGCTACACCTTC.

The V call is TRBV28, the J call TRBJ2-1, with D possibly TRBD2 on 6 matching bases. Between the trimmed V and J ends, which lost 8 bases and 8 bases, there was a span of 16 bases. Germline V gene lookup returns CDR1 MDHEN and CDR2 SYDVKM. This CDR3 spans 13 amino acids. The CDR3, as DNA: TGTGCCAGCGCCTCGGGAGCCGTCGATGAGCAGTTCTTC. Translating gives CASASGAVDEQFF.